By frequency in the sample, the clone carrying this T cell receptor beta chain is medium-sized. Its antigen is still unknown. Amplification of TCR beta used genomic DNA extracted from peripheral blood. This sample is part of a study of T cell repertoires in aging, cancer and after chemotherapy. Study-level background: Pre- and post-chemotherapy samples were paired from glioblastoma patients treated with temozolomide-based therapy. Findings and limits, study-wide: In each cancer cohort, median generation probability increased across chemotherapy, suggesting thymic output rebounded. Untreated cancer patients had significantly lower blood TCR diversity than age-matched healthy donors.

The J segment lost 3 bases and the V segment lost 1 base, leaving 6 bases of the junction unmatched. The CDR3 is 16 residues long. A mixed TRB-A/B primer pool amplified rearranged TRB by multiplex touch-down PCR. In TCRdb, the multiplex PCR reads were re-called with MiXCR into one record per CDR3 protein. The sample includes fewer than 2,000 distinct CDR3 sequences, approximately 22% seen only once; the top ten take approximately 8%. Sequencing was performed on blood. This clonotype originated in a human donor with a solid tumor. V is TRBV12-3 or TRBV12-4 and J is TRBJ2-3; 8 nucleotides agree with TRBD2. The CDR3 DNA follows: TGTGCCAGCAGTTTAGGTACGGGAGGGGGGACAGATACGCAGTATTTT. It translates to CASSLGTGGGTDTQYF.